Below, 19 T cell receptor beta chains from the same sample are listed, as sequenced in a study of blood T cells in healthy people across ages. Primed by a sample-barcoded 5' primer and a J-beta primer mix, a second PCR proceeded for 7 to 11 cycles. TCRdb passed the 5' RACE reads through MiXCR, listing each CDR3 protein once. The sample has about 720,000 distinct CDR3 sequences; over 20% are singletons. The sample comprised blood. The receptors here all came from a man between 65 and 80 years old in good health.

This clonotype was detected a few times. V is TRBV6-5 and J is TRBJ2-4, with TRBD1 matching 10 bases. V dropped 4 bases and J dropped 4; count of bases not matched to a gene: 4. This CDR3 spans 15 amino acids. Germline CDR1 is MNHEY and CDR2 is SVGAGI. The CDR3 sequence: CASSFGQGGKNIQYF. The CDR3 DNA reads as TGTGCCAGCAGTTTCGGACAGGGGGGAAAAAACATTCAGTACTTC.

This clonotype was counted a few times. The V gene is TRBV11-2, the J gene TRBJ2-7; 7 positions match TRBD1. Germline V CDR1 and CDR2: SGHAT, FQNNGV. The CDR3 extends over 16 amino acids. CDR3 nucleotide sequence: TGCGCCAGCAGCGCCCCCATGACAGGGACCCCCTACGAGCAGTACGTC. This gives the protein CASSAPMTGTPYEQYV.

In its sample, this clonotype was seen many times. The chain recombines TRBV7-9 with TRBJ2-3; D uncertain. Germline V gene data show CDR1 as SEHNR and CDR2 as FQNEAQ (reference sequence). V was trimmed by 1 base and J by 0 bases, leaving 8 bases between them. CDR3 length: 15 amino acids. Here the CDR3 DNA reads TGTGCCAGCAGCTTAGACGGACCTAGCACAGATACGCAGTATTTT. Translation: CASSLDGPSTDTQYF.

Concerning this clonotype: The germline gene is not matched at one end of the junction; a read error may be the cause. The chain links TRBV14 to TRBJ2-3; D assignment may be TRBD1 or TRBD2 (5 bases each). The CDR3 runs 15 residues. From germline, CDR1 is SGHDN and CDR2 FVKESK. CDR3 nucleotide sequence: TGTGCCAGCAGCCACCGGGACGGAGTCACAGATACGCAGTGTTTT. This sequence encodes CASSHRDGVTDTQCF.

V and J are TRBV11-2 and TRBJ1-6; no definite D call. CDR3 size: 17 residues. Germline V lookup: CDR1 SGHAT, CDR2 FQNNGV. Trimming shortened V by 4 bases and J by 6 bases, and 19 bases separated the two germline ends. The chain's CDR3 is CASSYSLGRGSNSPLHF. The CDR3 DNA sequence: TGTGCCAGCAGCTATTCCCTCGGCCGAGGGAGTAATTCACCCCTCCACTTT.

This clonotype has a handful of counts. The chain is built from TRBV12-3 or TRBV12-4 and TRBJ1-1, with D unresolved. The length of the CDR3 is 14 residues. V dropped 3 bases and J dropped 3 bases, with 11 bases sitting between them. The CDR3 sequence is CASSLERVDTEAFF. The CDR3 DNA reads TGTGCCAGCAGTTTGGAAAGGGTGGACACTGAAGCTTTCTTT.

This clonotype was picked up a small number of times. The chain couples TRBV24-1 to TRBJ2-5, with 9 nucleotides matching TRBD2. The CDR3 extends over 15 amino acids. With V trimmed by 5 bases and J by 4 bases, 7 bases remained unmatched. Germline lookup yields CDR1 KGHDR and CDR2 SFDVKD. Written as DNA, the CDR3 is TGTGCCACCAGTGGAGGTCTAGCGGGGAGAGAGACCCAGTACTTC. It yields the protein CATSGGLAGRETQYF.

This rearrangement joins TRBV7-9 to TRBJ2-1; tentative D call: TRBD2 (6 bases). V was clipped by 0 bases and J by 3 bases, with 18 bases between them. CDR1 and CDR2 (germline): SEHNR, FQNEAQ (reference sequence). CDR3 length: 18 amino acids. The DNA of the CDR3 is TGTGCCAGCAGCTTAGCTTCAGGAGGAGGGTTGGGCTACAATGAGCAGTTCTTC. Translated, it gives CASSLASGGGLGYNEQFF.

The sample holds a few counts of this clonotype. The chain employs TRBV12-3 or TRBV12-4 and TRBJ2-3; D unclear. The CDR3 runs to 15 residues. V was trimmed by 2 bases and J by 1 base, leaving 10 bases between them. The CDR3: CASSLWTTGTDTQYF. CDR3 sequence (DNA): TGTGCCAGCAGTTTATGGACCACGGGCACAGATACGCAGTATTTT.

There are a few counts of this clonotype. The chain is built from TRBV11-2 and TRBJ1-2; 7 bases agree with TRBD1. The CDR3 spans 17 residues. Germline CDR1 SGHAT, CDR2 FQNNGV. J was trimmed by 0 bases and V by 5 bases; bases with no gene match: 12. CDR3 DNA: TGTGCCAGCAGCGCAGGCGGGACAGCCAGAGCTAACTATGGCTACACCTTC. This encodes CASSAGGTARANYGYTF.

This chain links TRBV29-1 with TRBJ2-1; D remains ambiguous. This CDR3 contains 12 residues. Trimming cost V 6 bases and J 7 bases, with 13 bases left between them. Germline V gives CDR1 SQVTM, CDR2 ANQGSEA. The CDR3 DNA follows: TGCAGCGTCGACCTCTTGGGTAATGAGCAGTTCTTC. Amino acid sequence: CSVDLLGNEQFF.

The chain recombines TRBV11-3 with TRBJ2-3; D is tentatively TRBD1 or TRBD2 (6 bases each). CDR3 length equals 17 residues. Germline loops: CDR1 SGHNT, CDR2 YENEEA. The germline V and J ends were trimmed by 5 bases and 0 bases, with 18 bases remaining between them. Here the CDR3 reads CASSRRPGAASTDTQYF. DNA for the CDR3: TGTGCCAGCAGCCGGCGCCCGGGGGCGGCTAGCACAGATACGCAGTATTTT. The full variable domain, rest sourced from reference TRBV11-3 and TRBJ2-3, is EAGVVQSPRYKIIEKKQPVAFWCNPISGHNTLYWYLQNLGQGPELLIRYENEEAVDDSQLPKDRFSAERLKGVDSTLKIQPAELGDSAVYLCASSRRPGAASTDTQYFGPGTRLTVL.

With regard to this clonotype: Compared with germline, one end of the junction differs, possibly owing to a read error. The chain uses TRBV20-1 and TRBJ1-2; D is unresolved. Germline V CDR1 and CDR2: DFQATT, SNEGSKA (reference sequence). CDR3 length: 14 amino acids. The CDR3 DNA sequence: TGCAGTGCTGGAGATCAGCTGGGTGGCTATGGCTACACCTTC. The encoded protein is CSAGDQLGGYGYTF.

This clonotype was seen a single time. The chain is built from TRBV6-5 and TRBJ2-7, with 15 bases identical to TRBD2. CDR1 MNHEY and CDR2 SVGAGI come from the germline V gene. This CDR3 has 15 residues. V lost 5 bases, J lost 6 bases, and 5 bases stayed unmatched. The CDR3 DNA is TGTGCCAGCAGTCGTGGGACTAGCGGGGGGAGCGAGCAGTACTTC. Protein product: CASSRGTSGGSEQYF.

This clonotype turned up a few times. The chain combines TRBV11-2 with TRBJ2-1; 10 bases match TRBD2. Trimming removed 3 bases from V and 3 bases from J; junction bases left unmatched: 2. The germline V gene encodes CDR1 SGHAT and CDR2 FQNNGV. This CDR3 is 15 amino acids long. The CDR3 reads CASSLTSGFYNEQFF. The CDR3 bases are TGTGCCAGCAGCTTGACTAGCGGGTTCTACAATGAGCAGTTCTTC. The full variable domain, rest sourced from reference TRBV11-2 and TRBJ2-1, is EAGVAQSPRYKIIEKRQSVAFWCNPISGHATLYWYQQILGQGPKLLIQFQNNGVVDDSQLPKDRFSAERLKGVDSTLKIQPAKLEDSAVYLCASSLTSGFYNEQFFGPGTRLTVL.

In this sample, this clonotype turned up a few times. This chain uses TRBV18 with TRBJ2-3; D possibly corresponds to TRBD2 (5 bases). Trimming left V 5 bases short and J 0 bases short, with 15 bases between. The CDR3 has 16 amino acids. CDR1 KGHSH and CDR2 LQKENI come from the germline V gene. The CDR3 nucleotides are TGTGCCAGCTCAATCAGCGGCTATACTAGCACAGATACGCAGTATTTT. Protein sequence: CASSISGYTSTDTQYF.

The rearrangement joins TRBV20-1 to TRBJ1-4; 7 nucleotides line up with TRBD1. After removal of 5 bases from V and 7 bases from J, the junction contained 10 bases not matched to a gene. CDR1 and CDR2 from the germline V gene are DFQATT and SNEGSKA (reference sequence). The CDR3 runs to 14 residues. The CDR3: CSAPHTGEAEKLFF. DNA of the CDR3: TGCAGTGCTCCCCATACAGGGGAGGCTGAAAAACTGTTTTTT.

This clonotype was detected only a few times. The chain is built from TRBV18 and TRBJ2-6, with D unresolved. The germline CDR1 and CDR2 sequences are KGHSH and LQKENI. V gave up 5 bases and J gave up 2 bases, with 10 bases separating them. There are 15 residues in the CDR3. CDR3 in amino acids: CASSASRTGANVLTF. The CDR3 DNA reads TGTGCCAGCTCAGCCTCACGAACTGGGGCCAACGTCCTGACTTTC.

This CDR3 reads CSVPDPMRYTDTQYF. For the CDR3, the DNA is TGCAGTGTCCCCGACCCCATGCGGTACACAGATACGCAGTATTTT. J is TRBJ2-3 and V is TRBV20-1; D not resolved. V lost 7 bases to trimming and J lost 2 bases, with 19 bases between them. CDR1 and CDR2 (germline): DFQATT, SNEGSKA (reference sequence). The CDR3 is 15 residues long.